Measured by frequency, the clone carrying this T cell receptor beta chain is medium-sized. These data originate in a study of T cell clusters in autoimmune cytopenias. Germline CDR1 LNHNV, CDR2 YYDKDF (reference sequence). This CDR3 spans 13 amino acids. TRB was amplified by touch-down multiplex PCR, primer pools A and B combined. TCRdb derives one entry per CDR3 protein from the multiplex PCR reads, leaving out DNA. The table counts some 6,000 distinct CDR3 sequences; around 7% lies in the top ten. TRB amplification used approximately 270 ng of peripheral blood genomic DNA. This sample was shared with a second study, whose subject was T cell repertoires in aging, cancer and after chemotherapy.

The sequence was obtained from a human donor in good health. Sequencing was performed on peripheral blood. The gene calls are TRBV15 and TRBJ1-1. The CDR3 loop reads CATSRERDTEAFF.